Shown below are 16 T cell receptor beta chains from a single sample sequenced in a study of CD8 T cells in Susac syndrome. RNA in amounts of roughly 0.5 to 1 ug was reverse transcribed with random hexamers. TCRdb fed the immunoSEQ multiplex PCR reads into MiXCR, producing one record per CDR3 protein. The profile covers 150,000 to 200,000 distinct CDR3 sequences, with 85% to 95% appearing a single time and less than 0.2% taken by the ten largest. Sequencing was carried out using CD8+ T cells from PBMCs. Receptors originate from a human donor with multiple sclerosis.

This chain links TRBV7-9 with TRBJ2-3, with TRBD2 as a possible D gene (6 bases). The CDR3 is 16 amino acids. CDR1 and CDR2 (germline): SEHNR, FQNEAQ (reference sequence). Trimming took 5 bases from V and 2 from J, leaving 17 bases between them. The CDR3 protein is CASSPTRMKTTDTQYF. The CDR3 bases are TGTGCCAGCAGCCCGACTAGAATGAAAACCACAGATACGCAGTATTTT.

This clonotype was detected once. The chain couples TRBV5-4 to TRBJ1-1, with D tentatively TRBD1 (6 bases). Germline CDR1 reads SGHNT; CDR2 reads YYREEE (reference sequence). The V end lost 2 bases, the J end lost 3 bases, and 14 bases lay between the germline ends. The CDR3 sequence is 15 residues long. As DNA, the CDR3 is TGTGCCAGCAGCTTCAAGACAGGTGGGGACACTGAAGCTTTCTTT. This codes for CASSFKTGGDTEAFF.

The gene calls are TRBV13 and TRBJ2-7, with D perhaps TRBD1 or TRBD2 (6 bases each). Germline CDR1 reads PRHDT; CDR2 reads FYEKMQ (reference sequence). The CDR3 length is 14 residues. The V end lost 8 bases, the J end lost 5 bases, and 19 bases lay between the germline ends. This CDR3 is CASLGGSEGNEQYF. For the CDR3, the DNA is TGTGCCAGCTTGGGGGGCTCAGAGGGGAACGAGCAGTACTTC.

The chain joins TRBV7-9 to TRBJ2-3; D not certain. V lost 5 bases to trimming and J lost 3 bases, with 18 bases between them. Germline V gene lookup returns CDR1 SEHNR and CDR2 FQNEAQ (reference sequence). The CDR3 is made up of 16 amino acids. CDR3 residues: CASSLEPRGRTDTQYF. CDR3 sequence (DNA): TGTGCCAGCAGCCTAGAGCCCCGTGGAAGGACAGATACGCAGTATTTT.

V and J are TRBV28 and TRBJ2-7; no clear D gene. Deletions cut 2 bases from V and 5 bases from J, with 13 bases between. Germline V gene data show CDR1 as MDHEN and CDR2 as SYDVKM. The CDR3 is made up of 14 amino acids. The CDR3 coding sequence is TGTGCCAGCAGTTTAACCTTCCCCCCCCACGAGCAGTACTTC. Protein: CASSLTFPPHEQYF.

The chain links TRBV25-1 to TRBJ2-1, with D tentatively TRBD2 (5 bases). Germline CDR1 reads MGHDK; CDR2 reads SYGVNS. This CDR3 has 14 amino acids. Trimming took off 5 bases at V and 4 bases at J, with 12 bases between the two ends. The CDR3, as DNA: TGTGCCAGCAGTTCCGTAGCGAGATACAATGAGCAGTTCTTC. Translated, it gives CASSSVARYNEQFF.

This clonotype was found once. The chain links TRBV18 to TRBJ2-1; the D gene could be TRBD1 or TRBD2 (5 bases each). V gave up 1 base and J gave up 5 bases, with 12 bases separating them. The CDR3 runs 15 residues. Germline V gene sequence: CDR1 KGHSH, CDR2 LQKENI. CDR3 DNA sequence: TGTGCCAGCTCACCACTTGTACGGGGCCACAATGAGCAGTTCTTC. It specifies CASSPLVRGHNEQFF.

The V call is TRBV7-8, the J call TRBJ2-7, with unresolved D. V lost 4 bases, J lost 3 bases, and 13 bases lay in between. Germline values: CDR1 SGHVS, CDR2 FQNEAQ. The CDR3 runs to 14 residues. As DNA, the CDR3 is TGTGCCAGCAGCTCCCCTGGGGTTCTCTACGAGCAGTACTTC. Translated, it gives CASSSPGVLYEQYF.

The V call is TRBV4-1, the J call TRBJ1-2, with unresolved D. The germline V gene encodes CDR1 MGHRA and CDR2 YSYEKL. The CDR3 has 13 amino acids. V was clipped by 0 bases and J by 4 bases, with 6 bases between them. The CDR3 loop is CASSQDSGYGYTF. The CDR3 bases are TGCGCCAGCAGCCAAGACTCAGGCTATGGCTACACCTTC.

This chain joins TRBV10-3 and TRBJ1-2, with D perhaps matching TRBD1 (6 bases). The V and J ends lost 6 bases and 5 bases respectively, with 19 bases between them. This CDR3 has 15 amino acids. Germline V lookup: CDR1 ENHRY, CDR2 SYGVKD. The CDR3, as DNA: TGTGCCATCAGCACAGGGAACGAGGTTAGGTATGGCTACACCTTC. Protein product: CAISTGNEVRYGYTF.

This rearrangement joins TRBV11-2 to TRBJ2-3; 11 bases match TRBD2. The V segment lost 2 bases and the J segment 5 bases; nucleotides outside the gene matches: 6. Germline-derived CDR1 and CDR2 are SGHAT and FQNNGV. The CDR3 totals 16 residues. CDR3 sequence: CASSLFSGGAGDTQYF. For the CDR3, the DNA is TGTGCCAGCAGCTTATTTAGCGGGGGGGCCGGAGATACGCAGTATTTT.

The chain uses TRBV9 and TRBJ1-2; D is unresolved. Germline V gene sequence: CDR1 SGDLS, CDR2 YYNGEE. With 2 bases removed from V and 2 bases from J, the gap between germline ends came to 7 bases. The CDR3 runs to 13 residues. CDR3 sequence reads: CASSVRGNYGYTF. The CDR3 DNA is TGTGCCAGCAGCGTGAGAGGGAACTATGGCTACACCTTC.

V and J are TRBV20-1 and TRBJ2-7; D remains unclear. The V gene lost 0 bases and the J gene lost 3 bases, with 12 bases spanning the gap. CDR3 size: 14 residues. The germline gives CDR1 DFQATT, CDR2 SNEGSKA (reference sequence). CDR3 region: CSARERTVGYEQYF. The CDR3 DNA is TGCAGTGCTAGAGAGCGGACGGTGGGCTACGAGCAGTACTTC.

The chain carries TRBV7-7 and TRBJ2-5, with D unclear. Germline V CDR1 and CDR2: SSHAT, FNYEAQ (reference sequence). Trimming left V 4 bases short and J 2 bases short, with 14 bases between. This CDR3 comprises 15 residues. This CDR3 reads CASSSLSAIQETQYF. As DNA, the CDR3 is TGTGCCAGCAGCTCACTCTCTGCCATTCAAGAGACCCAGTACTTC.

This chain links TRBV20-1 with TRBJ2-7; no clear D. The V gene's germline CDR1 is DFQATT and CDR2 SNEGSKA (reference sequence). V lost 3 bases and J lost 0, with 9 bases in between. This CDR3 has 13 amino acids. The CDR3 nucleotides are TGCAGTGCTAGCGGGTATAGCTCCTACGAGCAGTACTTC. Its protein is CSASGYSSYEQYF.

The chain uses TRBV9 and TRBJ2-7, with a weak D call TRBD1 (6 bases). V was trimmed by 5 bases and J by 3 bases, leaving 15 bases between them. In germline, CDR1 is SGDLS, CDR2 YYNGEE. The CDR3 contains 14 residues. CDR3 coding DNA: TGTGCCAGCAGTCCAGGGGTACTGAACTACGAGCAGTACTTC. Protein product: CASSPGVLNYEQYF.